A single sample is the source of the 19 T cell receptor beta chains below, sequenced in a study of cytotoxic CD8 clonotypes in ibrutinib-treated CLL. Data came from immunoSEQ multiplex PCR; TCRdb stores just in-frame clones and leaves some out. The sample lists 130,000 to 150,000 clones, 75% to 95% seen once, with 10% to 14% in the top ten. The sample here was PBMCs, taken after 12 months of ibrutinib treatment. The receptors were sampled from a human donor with chronic lymphocytic leukemia.

This chain uses TRBV13 with TRBJ2-3; 10 positions match TRBD2. The V gene end was trimmed by 2 bases and the J gene end by 3 bases; junction bases not matched to a gene: 2. From germline, CDR1 is PRHDT and CDR2 FYEKMQ (reference sequence). This CDR3 spans 15 amino acids. CDR3 amino acids: CASSLLAGVTDTQYF. DNA of the CDR3: TGTGCCAGCAGCTTACTAGCGGGAGTTACAGATACGCAGTATTTT.

This chain joins TRBV28 and TRBJ2-1; D might be TRBD2 (6 bases). The V gene's germline CDR1 is MDHEN and CDR2 SYDVKM. Trimming cost V 4 bases and J 4 bases, with 11 bases left between them. The CDR3 has 14 residues. CDR3 sequence: CASSSRDLYNEQFF. In DNA, the CDR3 is TGTGCCAGCAGTTCCCGGGACTTATACAATGAGCAGTTCTTC.

This chain links TRBV11-2 with TRBJ2-5; D gene unclear. This CDR3 has 13 residues. In germline, CDR1 is SGHAT, CDR2 FQNNGV. Trimming took off 3 bases at V and 1 base at J, with 6 bases between the two ends. CDR3 sequence reads: CASSFSSQETQYF. The CDR3 nucleotides read TGTGCCAGCAGCTTTTCATCCCAAGAGACCCAGTACTTC.

The J gene is TRBJ2-1, the V gene TRBV10-3; D may be TRBD1 or TRBD2 (5 bases each). The CDR3 sequence is 11 residues long. Looked up from germline, CDR1 is ENHRY and CDR2 is SYGVKD. V lost 6 bases, J lost 9 bases, and 9 bases lay in between. CDR3 sequence (DNA): TGTGCCATCAGGGGGGAAACTGAGCAGTTCTTC. Translating gives CAIRGETEQFF.

This chain joins TRBV15 and TRBJ2-1, with D perhaps matching TRBD2 (6 bases). The CDR3 is made up of 14 amino acids. Germline CDR1 reads LNHNV; CDR2 reads YYDKDF (reference sequence). Deletions cut 5 bases from V and 4 bases from J, with 12 bases between. The CDR3, as DNA: TGTGCCACCAGCGGGTTGGGACTGTACAATGAGCAGTTCTTC. It encodes CATSGLGLYNEQFF.

This clone showed up just a few times. This rearrangement joins TRBV2 to TRBJ1-2, with D perhaps matching TRBD1 (5 bases). V lost 2 bases and J 4 bases, leaving 14 bases between the germline ends. This CDR3 comprises 15 residues. The germline gives CDR1 SNHLY, CDR2 FYNNEI. CDR3 sequence (DNA): TGTGCCAGCAGTGAACTACGGGACGCCTCCTATGGCTACACCTTC. The encoded protein is CASSELRDASYGYTF.

V and J are TRBV7-6 and TRBJ2-3; unclear D gene. CDR3 size: 16 residues. The germline V gene has CDR1 SGHVS and CDR2 FNYEAQ. The V end lost 3 bases, the J end lost 0 bases, and 13 bases lay between the germline ends. The CDR3 loop reads CASSFATVSSTDTQYF. In DNA form, the CDR3 reads TGTGCCAGCAGCTTTGCTACGGTTTCTAGCACAGATACGCAGTATTTT.

This clone was recorded only once. CDR3 coding DNA: TGTGCCAGCAGCTCCCGGGGCGGGGGCTTTAGTCAGCCCCAGCATTTT. Protein: CASSSRGGGFSQPQHF. The genes are TRBV7-2 and TRBJ1-5; D is perhaps TRBD1 (6 bases). Germline CDR1 reads SGHTA; CDR2 reads FQGNSA. The CDR3 totals 16 residues. With 4 bases removed from V and 6 bases from J, the gap between germline ends came to 19 bases.

The chain carries TRBV21-1 and TRBJ2-7; the table calls TRBD1, which could not be checked here. TRBV21-1 is labeled a pseudogene. The CDR3 covers 15 residues. The CDR3 bases are TGTGCCAGCGTCGAAGGGCGACAGGTCGCCTACGAGCAGTACTTC. Translated, it gives CASVEGRQVAYEQYF.

This clone came up a few times. The chain joins TRBV5-4 to TRBJ2-5, with a weak D call TRBD1 (6 bases). From germline, CDR1 is SGHNT and CDR2 YYREEE (reference sequence). The CDR3 covers 12 residues. V was clipped by 6 bases and J by 1 base, with 7 bases between them. As DNA, the CDR3 is TGTGCCAGCAAGGACAGCCAAGAGACCCAGTACTTC. Protein sequence: CASKDSQETQYF. The complete variable domain, with remaining parts taken from reference TRBV5-4 and TRBJ2-5, reads ETGVTQSPTHLIKTRGQQVTLRCSSQSGHNTVSWYQQALGQGPQFIFQYYREEENGRGNFPPRFSGLQFPNYSSELNVNALELDDSALYLCASKDSQETQYFGPGTRLLVL.

V gene TRBV5-4 combines with J gene TRBJ2-6; no clear D. This CDR3 is 15 amino acids long. Trimming took 7 bases from V and 0 from J, leaving 11 bases between them. Germline CDR1 and CDR2: SGHNT and YYREEE (reference sequence). The CDR3: CASGLESSGANVLTF. The CDR3 region has the DNA TGTGCCAGCGGGCTTGAAAGCTCTGGGGCCAACGTCCTGACTTTC.

The rearrangement uses TRBV18 and TRBJ2-1; a possible D gene is TRBD2 (5 bases). The V end lost 6 bases, the J end lost 2 bases, and 14 bases lay between the germline ends. This CDR3 has 15 residues. In germline, CDR1 is KGHSH, CDR2 LQKENI. CDR3 in amino acids: CASSPLAPPYNEQFF. The DNA of the CDR3 is TGTGCCAGCTCGCCTCTAGCCCCACCCTACAATGAGCAGTTCTTC.

This clone was recorded only once. V usage is TRBV2 and J usage is TRBJ2-2; 12 bases are shared with TRBD2. From germline, CDR1 is SNHLY and CDR2 FYNNEI. CDR3 size: 14 residues. The V gene end was trimmed by 7 bases and the J gene end by 3 bases; junction bases not matched to a gene: 0. The CDR3 nucleotides are TGTGCCAGCACTAGCGGGAGGGACACCGGGGAGCTGTTTTTT. It codes for CASTSGRDTGELFF.

The J gene is TRBJ1-1, the V gene TRBV7-8; no clear D. V was trimmed by 5 bases and J by 0 bases, leaving 13 bases between them. The CDR3 contains 15 residues. Germline V lookup: CDR1 SGHVS, CDR2 FQNEAQ. Here the CDR3 reads CASSVEGGMNTEAFF. CDR3 DNA: TGTGCCAGCAGCGTCGAGGGAGGAATGAACACTGAAGCTTTCTTT.

The chain recombines TRBV4-1 with TRBJ2-1; D is possibly TRBD2 (6 bases). V was trimmed by 0 bases and J by 0 bases, leaving 12 bases between them. Germline CDR1 reads MGHRA; CDR2 reads YSYEKL. The CDR3 runs to 17 residues. The CDR3 DNA is TGCGCCAGCAGCCAAGATAGGGCGGAGGGCTCCTACAATGAGCAGTTCTTC. Its translation: CASSQDRAEGSYNEQFF.

The chain combines TRBV19 with TRBJ2-4; D is unclear. Between the trimmed V and J ends, which lost 3 bases and 0 bases, there was a span of 9 bases. Germline values: CDR1 LNHDA, CDR2 SQIVND (reference sequence). The CDR3 contains 15 residues. Here the CDR3 reads CASSMGSLAKNIQYF. As DNA, the CDR3 is TGTGCCAGTAGTATGGGCAGTCTAGCCAAAAACATTCAGTACTTC.

The chain is built from TRBV28 and TRBJ1-3; D is undetermined. Germline-derived CDR1 and CDR2 are MDHEN and SYDVKM. V gave up 3 bases and J gave up 4 bases, with 10 bases separating them. The CDR3 totals 14 residues. The CDR3 DNA reads as TGTGCCAGCAGTTTGGAGAGTTTAGGAAACACCATATATTTT. It yields the protein CASSLESLGNTIYF. Full variable domain (missing parts from reference TRBV28 and TRBJ1-3): DVKVTQSSRYLVKRTGEKVFLECVQDMDHENMFWYRQDPGLGLRLIYFSYDVKMKEKGDIPEGYSVSREKKERFSLILESASTNQTSMYLCASSLESLGNTIYFGEGSWLTVV.

The chain has TRBV9 and TRBJ1-2; D perhaps matches TRBD1 (6 bases). Germline-derived CDR1 and CDR2 are SGDLS and YYNGEE. V gave up 4 bases and J gave up 3 bases, with 10 bases separating them. The CDR3 has 13 amino acids. The CDR3 DNA reads TGTGCCAGCAGCCGACAGGCCGACTATGGCTACACCTTC. This codes for CASSRQADYGYTF.

This clone was counted a single time. J is TRBJ2-3 and V is TRBV7-2, with D unclear. The V gene's germline CDR1 is SGHTA and CDR2 FQGNSA. V lost 6 bases and J 1 base, leaving 17 bases between the germline ends. This CDR3 spans 16 amino acids. DNA of the CDR3: TGTGCCAGCAGATCCGGAAACGTGGGCGGCACAGATACGCAGTATTTT. This translates into CASRSGNVGGTDTQYF.